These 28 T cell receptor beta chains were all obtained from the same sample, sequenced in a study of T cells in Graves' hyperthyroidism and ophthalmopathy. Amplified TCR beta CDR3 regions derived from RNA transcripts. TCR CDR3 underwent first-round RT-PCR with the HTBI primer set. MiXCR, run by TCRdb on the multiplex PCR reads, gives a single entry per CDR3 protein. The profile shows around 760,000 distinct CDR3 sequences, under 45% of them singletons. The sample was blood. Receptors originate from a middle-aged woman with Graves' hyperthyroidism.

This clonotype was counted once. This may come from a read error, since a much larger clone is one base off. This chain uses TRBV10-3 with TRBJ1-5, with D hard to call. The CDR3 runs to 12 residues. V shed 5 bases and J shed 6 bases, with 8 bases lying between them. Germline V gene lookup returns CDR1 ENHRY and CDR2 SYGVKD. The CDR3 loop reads CAISYAVQPQHF. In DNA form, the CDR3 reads TGTGCCATCAGTTACGCAGTTCAGCCCCAGCATTTT.

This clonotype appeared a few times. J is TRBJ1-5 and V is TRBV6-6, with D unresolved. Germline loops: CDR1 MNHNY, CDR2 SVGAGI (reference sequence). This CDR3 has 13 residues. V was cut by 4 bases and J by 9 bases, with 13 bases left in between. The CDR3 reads CASSFSSQRPQHF. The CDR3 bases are TGTGCCAGCAGTTTCTCCTCGCAGCGGCCCCAGCATTTT.

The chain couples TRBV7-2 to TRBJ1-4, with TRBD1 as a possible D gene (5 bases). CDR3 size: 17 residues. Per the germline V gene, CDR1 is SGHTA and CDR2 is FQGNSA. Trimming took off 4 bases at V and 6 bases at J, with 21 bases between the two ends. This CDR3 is CASSSHLPEGHHEKLFF. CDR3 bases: TGTGCCAGCAGCTCCCACCTACCAGAGGGGCATCATGAAAAACTGTTTTTT. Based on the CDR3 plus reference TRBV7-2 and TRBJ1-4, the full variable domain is GAGVSQSPSNKVTEKGKDVELRCDPISGHTALYWYRQSLGQGLEFLIYFQGNSAPDKSGLPSDRFSAERTGGSVSTLTIQRTQQEDSAVYLCASSSHLPEGHHEKLFFGSGTQLSVL.

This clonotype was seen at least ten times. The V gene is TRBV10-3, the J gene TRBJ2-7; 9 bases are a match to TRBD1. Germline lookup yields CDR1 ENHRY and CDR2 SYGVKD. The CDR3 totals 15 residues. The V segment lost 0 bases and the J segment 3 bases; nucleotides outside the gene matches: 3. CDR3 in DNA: TGTGCCATCAGTGAGTCGGACAGGGGAGGCTACGAGCAGTACTTC. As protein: CAISESDRGGYEQYF.

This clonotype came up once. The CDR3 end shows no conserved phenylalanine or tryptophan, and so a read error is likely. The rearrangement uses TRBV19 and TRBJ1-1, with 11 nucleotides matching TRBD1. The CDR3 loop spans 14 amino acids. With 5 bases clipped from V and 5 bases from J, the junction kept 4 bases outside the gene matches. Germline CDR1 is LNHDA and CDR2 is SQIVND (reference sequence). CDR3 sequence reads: CASSLDRGRTEAFL. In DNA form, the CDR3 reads TGTGCCAGTAGTTTGGACAGGGGGCGTACTGAAGCTTTCCTT.

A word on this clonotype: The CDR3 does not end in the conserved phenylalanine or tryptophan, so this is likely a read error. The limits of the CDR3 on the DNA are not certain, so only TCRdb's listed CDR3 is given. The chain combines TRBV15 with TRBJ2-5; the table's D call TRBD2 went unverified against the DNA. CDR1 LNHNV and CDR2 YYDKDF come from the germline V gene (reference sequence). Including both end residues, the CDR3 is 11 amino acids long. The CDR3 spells CATSRDIGLGG.

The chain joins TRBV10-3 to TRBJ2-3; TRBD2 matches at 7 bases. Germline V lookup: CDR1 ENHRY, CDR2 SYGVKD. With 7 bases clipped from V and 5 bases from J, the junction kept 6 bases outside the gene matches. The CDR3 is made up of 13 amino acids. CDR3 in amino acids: CAINREERDTQYF. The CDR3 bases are TGTGCCATCAATCGGGAGGAAAGAGATACGCAGTATTTT.

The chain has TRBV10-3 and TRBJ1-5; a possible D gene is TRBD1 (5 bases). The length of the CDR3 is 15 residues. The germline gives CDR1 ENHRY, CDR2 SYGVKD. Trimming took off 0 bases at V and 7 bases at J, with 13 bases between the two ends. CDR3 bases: TGTGCCATCAGTGAGTCGGTGGGGGGTAGGCAGCCCCAGCATTTT. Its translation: CAISESVGGRQPQHF.

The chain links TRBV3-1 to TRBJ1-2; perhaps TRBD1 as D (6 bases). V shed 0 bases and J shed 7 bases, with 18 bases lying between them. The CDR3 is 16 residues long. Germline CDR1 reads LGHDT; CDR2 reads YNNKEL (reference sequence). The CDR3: CASSQEDGGGFSGYTF. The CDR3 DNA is TGTGCCAGCAGCCAAGAAGATGGAGGGGGATTTAGTGGCTACACCTTC.

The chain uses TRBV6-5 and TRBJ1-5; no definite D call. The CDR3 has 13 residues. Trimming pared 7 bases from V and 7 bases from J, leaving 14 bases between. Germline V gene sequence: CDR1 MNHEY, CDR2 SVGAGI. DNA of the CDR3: TGTGCCAGCACCACACCGGAGCGACAGCCCCAGCATTTT. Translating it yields CASTTPERQPQHF.

The CDR3 DNA sequence: TGTGCCAGCAGCTTGTTGCCGGGGGAGGAAAAACTGTTTTTT. It is translated as CASSLLPGEEKLFF. The V gene is TRBV11-2, the J gene TRBJ1-4; perhaps TRBD1 as D (5 bases). There are 14 residues in the CDR3. CDR1 SGHAT and CDR2 FQNNGV come from the germline V gene. V shed 3 bases and J shed 8 bases, with 13 bases lying between them.

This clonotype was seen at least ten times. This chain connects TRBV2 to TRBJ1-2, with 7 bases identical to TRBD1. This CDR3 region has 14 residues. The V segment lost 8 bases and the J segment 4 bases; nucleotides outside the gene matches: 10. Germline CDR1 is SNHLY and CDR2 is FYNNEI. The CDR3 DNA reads TGTGCCAGCTCAGTGGGGACAGCGCCCTATGGCTACACCTTC. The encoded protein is CASSVGTAPYGYTF. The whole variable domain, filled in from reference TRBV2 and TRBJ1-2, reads EPEVTQTPSHQVTQMGQEVILRCVPISNHLYFYWYRQILGQKVEFLVSFYNNEISEKSEIFDDQFSVERPDGSNFTLKIRSTKLEDSAMYFCASSVGTAPYGYTFGSGTRLTVV.

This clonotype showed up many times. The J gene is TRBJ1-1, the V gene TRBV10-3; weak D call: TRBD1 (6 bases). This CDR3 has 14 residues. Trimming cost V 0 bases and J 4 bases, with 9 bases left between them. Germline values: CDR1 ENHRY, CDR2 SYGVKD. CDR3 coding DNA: TGTGCCATCAGTGAGTCAGGAGGGGGCACTGAAGCTTTCTTT. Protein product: CAISESGGGTEAFF.

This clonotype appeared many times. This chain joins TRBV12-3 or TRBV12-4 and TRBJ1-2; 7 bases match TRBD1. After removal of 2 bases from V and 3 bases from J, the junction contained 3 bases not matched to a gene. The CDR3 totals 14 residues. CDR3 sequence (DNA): TGTGCCAGCAGTTTACCCGACAGGGACTATGGCTACACCTTC. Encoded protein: CASSLPDRDYGYTF.

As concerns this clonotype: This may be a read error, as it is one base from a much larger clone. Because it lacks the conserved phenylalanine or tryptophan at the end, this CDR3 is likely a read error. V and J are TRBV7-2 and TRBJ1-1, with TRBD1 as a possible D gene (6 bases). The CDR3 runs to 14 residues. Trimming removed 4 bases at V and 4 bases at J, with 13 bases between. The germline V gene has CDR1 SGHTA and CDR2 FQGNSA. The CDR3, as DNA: TGTGCCAGCAGCTACGGTACAGGGAGCACTGAAGCTTTCCTT. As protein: CASSYGTGSTEAFL.

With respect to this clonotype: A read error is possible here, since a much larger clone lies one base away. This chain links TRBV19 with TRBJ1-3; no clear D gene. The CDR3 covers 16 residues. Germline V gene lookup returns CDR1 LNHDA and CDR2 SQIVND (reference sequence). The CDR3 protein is CASLNLGIFSGNTICF. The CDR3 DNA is TGTGCCAGTCTTAATCTGGGGATCTTCTCTGGAAACACCATATGTTTT.

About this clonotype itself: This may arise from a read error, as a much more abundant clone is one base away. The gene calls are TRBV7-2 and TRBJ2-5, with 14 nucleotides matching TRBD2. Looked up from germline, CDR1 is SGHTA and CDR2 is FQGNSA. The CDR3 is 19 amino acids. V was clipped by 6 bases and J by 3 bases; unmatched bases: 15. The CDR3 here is CASSRRPRLAGGKEETQYF. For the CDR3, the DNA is TGTGCCAGCAGTCGCCGTCCGAGACTAGCGGGGGGGAAGGAAGAGACCCAGTACTTC.

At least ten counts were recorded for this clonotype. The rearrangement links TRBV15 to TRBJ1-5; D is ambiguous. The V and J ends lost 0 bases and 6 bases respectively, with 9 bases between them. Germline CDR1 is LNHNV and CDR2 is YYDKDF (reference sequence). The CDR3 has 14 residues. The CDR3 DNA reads TGTGCCACCAGCAGAGAAAACGATTTTCAGCCCCAGCATTTT. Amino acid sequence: CATSRENDFQPQHF.

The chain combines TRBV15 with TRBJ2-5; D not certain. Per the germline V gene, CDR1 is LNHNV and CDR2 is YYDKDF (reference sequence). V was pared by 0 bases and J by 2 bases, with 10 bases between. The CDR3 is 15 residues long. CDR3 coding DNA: TGTGCCACCAGCAGAGATACGGGCAGTCAAGAGACCCAGTACTTC. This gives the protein CATSRDTGSQETQYF.

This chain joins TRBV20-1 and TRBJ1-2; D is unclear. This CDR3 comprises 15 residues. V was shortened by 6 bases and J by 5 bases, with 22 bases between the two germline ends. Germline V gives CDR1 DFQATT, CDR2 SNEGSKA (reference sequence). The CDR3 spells CSAPKRSRGEYGYTF. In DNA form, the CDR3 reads TGCAGTGCACCGAAGAGAAGCCGCGGGGAATATGGCTACACCTTC.

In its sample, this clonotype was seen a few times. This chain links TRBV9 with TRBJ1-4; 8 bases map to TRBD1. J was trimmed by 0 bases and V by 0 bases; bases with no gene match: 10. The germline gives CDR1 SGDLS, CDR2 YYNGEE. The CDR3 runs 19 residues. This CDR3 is CASSVDGTGGFSTNEKLFF. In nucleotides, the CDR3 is TGTGCCAGCAGCGTAGATGGGACAGGAGGGTTTTCAACTAATGAAAAACTGTTTTTT.

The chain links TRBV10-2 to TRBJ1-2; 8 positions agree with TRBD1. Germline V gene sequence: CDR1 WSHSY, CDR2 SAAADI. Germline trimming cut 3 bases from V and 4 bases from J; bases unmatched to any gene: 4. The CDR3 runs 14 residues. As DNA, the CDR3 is TGCGCCAGCAGTGATAGGACAGGGCTCTATGGCTACACCTTC. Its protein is CASSDRTGLYGYTF.

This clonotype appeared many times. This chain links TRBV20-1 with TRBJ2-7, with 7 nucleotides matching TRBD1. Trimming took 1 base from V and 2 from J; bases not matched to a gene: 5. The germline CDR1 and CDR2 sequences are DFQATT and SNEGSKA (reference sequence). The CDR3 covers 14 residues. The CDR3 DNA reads TGCAGTGCTAGAGGCACAGGGGTCACCTACGAGCAGTACTTC. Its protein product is CSARGTGVTYEQYF.

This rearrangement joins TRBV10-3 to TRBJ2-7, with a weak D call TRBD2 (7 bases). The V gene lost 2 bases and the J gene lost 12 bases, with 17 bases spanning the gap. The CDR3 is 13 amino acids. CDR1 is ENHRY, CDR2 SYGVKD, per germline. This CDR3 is CAISEDRGALRYF. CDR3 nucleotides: TGTGCCATCAGTGAGGATCGGGGGGCGCTTAGGTACTTC.

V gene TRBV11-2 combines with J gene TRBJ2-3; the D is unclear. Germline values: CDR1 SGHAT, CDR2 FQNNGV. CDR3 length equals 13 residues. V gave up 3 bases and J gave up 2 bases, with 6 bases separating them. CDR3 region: CASSFGHTDTQYF. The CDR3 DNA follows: TGTGCCAGCAGCTTCGGGCACACAGATACGCAGTATTTT.

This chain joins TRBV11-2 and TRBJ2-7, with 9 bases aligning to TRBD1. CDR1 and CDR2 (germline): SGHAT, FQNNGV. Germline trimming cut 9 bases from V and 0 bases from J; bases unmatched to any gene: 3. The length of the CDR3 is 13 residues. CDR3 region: CARRGQGSYEQYF. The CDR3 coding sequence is TGTGCCAGAAGGGGACAGGGCTCCTACGAGCAGTACTTC.

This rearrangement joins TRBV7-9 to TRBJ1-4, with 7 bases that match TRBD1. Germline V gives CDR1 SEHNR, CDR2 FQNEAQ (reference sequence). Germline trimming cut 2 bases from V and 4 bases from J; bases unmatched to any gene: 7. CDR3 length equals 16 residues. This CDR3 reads CASSLWPGGDNEKLFF. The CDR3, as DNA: TGTGCCAGCAGCTTATGGCCAGGGGGAGATAATGAAAAACTGTTTTTT.

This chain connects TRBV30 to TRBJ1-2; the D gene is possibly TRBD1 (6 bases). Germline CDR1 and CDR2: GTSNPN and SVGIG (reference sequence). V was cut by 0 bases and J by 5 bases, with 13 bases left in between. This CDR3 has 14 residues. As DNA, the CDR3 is TGTGCCTGGAGTGTAGGGGGTGACTCTTATGGCTACACCTTC. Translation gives CAWSVGGDSYGYTF.